This paragraph covers one T cell receptor beta chain sequence. The sample belongs to a study of T-cell memory formation after mild COVID-19. In TCRdb, the 5' RACE reads were re-called with MiXCR into one record per CDR3 protein. The sample lists about 190,000 distinct CDR3 sequences, roughly a tenth occurring once. CDR3 length: 16 residues. Germline assignment: CDR1 SGHTS and CDR2 YDEGEE. V gave up 4 bases and J gave up 0 bases, with 15 bases separating them. This TCR was recovered from a young man who had mild COVID-19 (a few samples of this study predate the infection). Cell type and time point are not known. The sequencing input was PBMCs or a T cell subset sorted from them (not recorded which). V gene TRBV5-8 combines with J gene TRBJ2-3; D perhaps matches TRBD2 (5 bases). CDR3 DNA sequence: TGTGCCAGCAGCCTGATCGAAGCGGCTAGCACAGATACGCAGTATTTT. Amino acid sequence: CASSLIEAASTDTQYF.